These 26 T cell receptor beta chains came from one sample sequenced in a study of OX40 agonist ivuxolimab in advanced cancers. The table came from immunoSEQ multiplex PCR; TCRdb's copy has only in-frame clones and leaves some out. The sample carries about 27,000 clones, approximately 91% recorded once. The sample consisted of CD4+ or CD8+ T cells sorted from blood, taken in a trial of the OX40 agonist ivuxolimab. These receptors were obtained from an adult with an advanced solid tumor such as melanoma, head and neck, liver or kidney cancer.

The rearrangement links TRBV6-1 to TRBJ1-4, with D perhaps matching TRBD1 (6 bases). V dropped 1 base and J dropped 4 bases, with 13 bases sitting between them. This CDR3 is 16 amino acids long. CDR1 and CDR2 from the germline V gene are MNHNS and SASEGT. CDR3 sequence (DNA): TGTGCCAGCAGTGAAGATAGGGGGACTTTTAATGAAAAACTGTTTTTT. The encoded protein is CASSEDRGTFNEKLFF.

The CDR3: CASSLGPSTGPFNQPQHF. CDR3 in DNA: TGTGCCAGCAGCTTGGGCCCCTCGACAGGACCCTTCAATCAGCCCCAGCATTTT. The V and J genes are TRBV5-6 and TRBJ1-5; possibly TRBD1 for D (6 bases). The germline V and J ends were trimmed by 0 bases and 3 bases, with 19 bases remaining between them. The CDR3 is 18 residues long. The germline V gene has CDR1 SGHDT and CDR2 YYEEEE.

This chain connects TRBV7-2 to TRBJ2-3; the D gene is possibly TRBD2 (5 bases). The CDR3 has 13 residues. Germline values: CDR1 SGHTA, CDR2 FQGNSA. V dropped 5 bases and J dropped 10 bases, with 16 bases sitting between them. Here the CDR3 DNA reads TGTGCCAGCAGCCTCCAGGACTCATGGGCGCAGTATTTT. It codes for CASSLQDSWAQYF.

J is TRBJ2-6 and V is TRBV9; D is unresolved. Per the germline V gene, CDR1 is SGDLS and CDR2 is YYNGEE. V lost 0 bases and J lost 0, with 7 bases in between. The CDR3 has 16 amino acids. CDR3 amino acids: CASSVDWSSGANVLTF. The CDR3 bases are TGTGCCAGCAGCGTAGATTGGTCCTCTGGGGCCAACGTCCTGACTTTC.

This clone has only one observation. The rearrangement joins TRBV7-9 to TRBJ2-1; D possibly corresponds to TRBD2 (6 bases). Trimming pared 10 bases from V and 7 bases from J, leaving 11 bases between. The CDR3 extends over 11 amino acids. Germline values: CDR1 SEHNR, CDR2 FQNEAQ (reference sequence). CDR3 loop: CATMDYNEQFF. The CDR3 DNA follows: TGTGCCACCATGGACTATAATGAGCAGTTCTTC. The variable domain in full, with the rest retrieved from reference TRBV7-9 and TRBJ2-1, is DTGVSQNPRHKITKRGQNVTFRCDPISEHNRLYWYRQTLGQGPEFLTYFQNEAQLEKSRLLSDRFSAERPKGSFSTLEIQRTEQGDSAMYLCATMDYNEQFFGPGTRLTVL.

This clone is termed large (0.1 to 1%). The genes are TRBV6-4 and TRBJ1-2; D ambiguous. In germline, CDR1 is MRHNA, CDR2 SNTAGT. This CDR3 region has 15 residues. Between the trimmed V and J ends, which lost 4 bases and 2 bases, there was a span of 14 bases. The CDR3 DNA follows: TGTGCCAGCAGTGCGGACGAAGGATCCAACTATGGCTACACCTTC. This sequence encodes CASSADEGSNYGYTF.

The chain combines TRBV7-7 with TRBJ1-5, with a tentative D call TRBD1 (5 bases). The CDR3 totals 18 residues. Deletions cut 2 bases from V and 5 bases from J, with 22 bases between. CDR1 and CDR2 (germline): SSHAT, FNYEAQ (reference sequence). CDR3: CASSLCQGRALYHQPQHF. CDR3 coding DNA: TGTGCCAGCAGCTTATGTCAGGGACGAGCGTTGTATCATCAGCCCCAGCATTTT.

This chain uses TRBV29-1 with TRBJ1-2; 7 nucleotides agree with TRBD1. With 5 bases clipped from V and 8 bases from J, the junction kept 8 bases outside the gene matches. The CDR3 extends over 12 amino acids. Germline V lookup: CDR1 SQVTM, CDR2 ANQGSEA. The CDR3 spells CSVPGGGGGYTF. CDR3 in DNA: TGCAGCGTTCCAGGGGGTGGCGGGGGCTACACCTTC.

V gene TRBV28 combines with J gene TRBJ2-2; D is unresolved. CDR3 length: 15 amino acids. The ends were cut back, 4 bases at V and 3 bases at J, with 12 bases in the middle. Per germline, CDR1 MDHEN and CDR2 SYDVKM. DNA of the CDR3: TGTGCCAGCAGTTCAGTCCGTCGGCACACCGGGGAGCTGTTTTTT. Amino acid sequence: CASSSVRRHTGELFF.

The chain links TRBV9 to TRBJ2-1; the match to TRBD1 covers 10 bases. Germline CDR1 SGDLS, CDR2 YYNGEE. The CDR3 consists of 15 residues. V lost 3 bases and J lost 7; bases outside the gene matches: 7. CDR3 amino acids: CASSGYGTGENEQFF. CDR3 DNA: TGTGCCAGCAGCGGCTACGGGACAGGGGAAAATGAGCAGTTCTTC.

The DNA for the CDR3 is TGTGCCAGCAGCCCTTGGGCGGGGGGGAACACAGATACGCAGTATTTT. This gives the protein CASSPWAGGNTDTQYF. J is TRBJ2-3 and V is TRBV27; TRBD2 aligns across 9 bases. The CDR3 has 16 residues. CDR1 MNHEY and CDR2 SMNVEV come from the germline V gene (reference sequence). V shed 6 bases and J 2 bases; nucleotides not matched to a gene: 9.

This rearrangement joins TRBV28 to TRBJ1-1; the D gene is possibly TRBD1 (6 bases). The CDR3 has 13 residues. Germline CDR1 MDHEN, CDR2 SYDVKM. Trimming pared 4 bases from V and 2 bases from J, leaving 8 bases between. The CDR3 is CASSWTANTEAFF. The CDR3 coding sequence is TGTGCCAGCAGTTGGACAGCTAACACTGAAGCTTTCTTT.

This chain joins TRBV7-8 and TRBJ2-7; TRBD2 matches at 15 bases. J was trimmed by 4 bases and V by 7 bases; bases with no gene match: 11. The CDR3 sequence is 17 residues long. Germline V lookup: CDR1 SGHVS, CDR2 FQNEAQ. This CDR3 is CASNPPGLAGGGYEQYF. DNA for the CDR3: TGTGCCAGCAACCCACCGGGACTAGCGGGAGGAGGATACGAGCAGTACTTC.

The chain combines TRBV6-6 with TRBJ1-2; D gene ambiguous. The germline V gene has CDR1 MNHNY and CDR2 SVGAGI (reference sequence). The V gene lost 5 bases and the J gene lost 1 base, with 14 bases spanning the gap. The CDR3 is made up of 15 amino acids. CDR3 amino acids: CASSATNSLNYGYTF. The CDR3 DNA follows: TGTGCCAGCAGTGCTACTAACTCTCTTAACTATGGCTACACCTTC.

The V and J genes are TRBV21-1 and TRBJ2-2; TRBD1, the D gene given by the table, was not confirmed from the DNA. TRBV21-1 counts as a pseudogene. This CDR3 region has 15 residues. CDR3 amino acids: CASSKVYTNTGELFF. The CDR3 nucleotides read TGTGCCAGCAGCAAAGTTTACACGAACACCGGGGAGCTGTTTTTT.

Worth noting for this clone: One end of the junction varies from germline; a read error may be responsible. This chain connects TRBV7-7 to TRBJ2-3, with TRBD2 as a possible D gene (6 bases). The CDR3 runs 17 residues. CDR1 is SSHAT and CDR2 is FNYEAQ in the germline V gene (reference sequence). CDR3 region: CASSPNVRRAGADTQYF. In nucleotides, the CDR3 is TGTGCTAGCAGCCCCAATGTCAGGAGGGCTGGGGCAGATACGCAGTATTTT.

The genes are TRBV7-9 and TRBJ2-7; weak D call: TRBD2 (7 bases). This CDR3 region has 14 residues. Trimming removed 10 bases from V and 4 bases from J, with 20 bases in between. Germline CDR1 and CDR2: SEHNR and FQNEAQ (reference sequence). Here the CDR3 DNA reads TGTGCCATAACCTGGGGGGGCGAAAAATACGAGCAGTACTTC. Its translation is CAITWGGEKYEQYF.

The chain joins TRBV7-9 to TRBJ2-7; 10 bases fit TRBD2. Germline V gene sequence: CDR1 SEHNR, CDR2 FQNEAQ (reference sequence). The CDR3 loop spans 16 amino acids. V lost 4 bases and J lost 3; bases outside the gene matches: 9. CDR3 region: CASSSTRTSGNYEQYF. CDR3 bases: TGTGCCAGCAGCTCTACCCGGACTAGCGGAAACTACGAGCAGTACTTC.

Notes on this clone: At one end, the junction sequence differs from germline, possibly due to a read error. This CDR3 reads CSVDRQGTYSEQFF. CDR3 nucleotide sequence: TGCAGCGTCGACAGACAGGGTACCTACAGTGAGCAGTTCTTC. The genes are TRBV29-1 and TRBJ2-1; TRBD1 agrees at 7 bases. This CDR3 is 14 amino acids long. Germline CDR1 reads SQVTM; CDR2 reads ANQGSEA.

This clone was seen once. V usage is TRBV29-1 and J usage is TRBJ2-5; D remains unclear. This CDR3 is built from 13 residues. Per the germline V gene, CDR1 is SQVTM and CDR2 is ANQGSEA. V lost 3 bases, J lost 2 bases, and 10 bases lay in between. For the CDR3, the DNA is TGCAGCGTTGACTCGACCCTACAAGAGACCCAGTACTTC. Translating it yields CSVDSTLQETQYF. Drawing the rest from reference TRBV29-1 and TRBJ2-5, the complete variable domain is SAVISQKPSRDICQRGTSLTIQCQVDSQVTMMFWYRQQPGQSLTLIATANQGSEATYESGFVIDKFPISRPNLTFSTLTVSNMSPEDSSIYLCSVDSTLQETQYFGPGTRLLVL.

J is TRBJ2-2 and V is TRBV5-8; D tentatively reads TRBD1 or TRBD2 (5 bases each). Germline values: CDR1 SGHTS, CDR2 YDEGEE. The CDR3 extends over 15 amino acids. The ends were cut back, 1 base at V and 2 bases at J, with 9 bases in the middle. The CDR3 loop reads CASSLPGGNTGELFF. DNA for the CDR3: TGTGCCAGCAGCTTGCCTGGGGGAAACACCGGGGAGCTGTTTTTT.

The V call is TRBV28, the J call TRBJ2-1, with D hard to call. This CDR3 contains 12 residues. Trimming removed 4 bases from V and 10 bases from J, with 11 bases in between. Germline CDR1 is MDHEN and CDR2 is SYDVKM. CDR3 residues: CASSSDYTEQFF. The CDR3 DNA reads as TGTGCCAGCAGTTCAGATTACACGGAGCAGTTCTTC.

The chain recombines TRBV10-1 with TRBJ1-5; 9 nucleotides align to TRBD1. V lost 4 bases and J lost 4; bases outside the gene matches: 2. This CDR3 has 14 residues. The germline gives CDR1 WNHNN, CDR2 SYGVQD (reference sequence). The CDR3 region has the DNA TGCGCCAGCAGTGGGGGGACAGGGAATCAGCCCCAGCATTTT. Its protein is CASSGGTGNQPQHF.

The gene calls are TRBV2 and TRBJ2-7, with D uncertain. Germline loops: CDR1 SNHLY, CDR2 FYNNEI. This CDR3 is 13 amino acids long. Trimming cost V 6 bases and J 0 bases, with 9 bases left between them. The CDR3 protein is CASRHGSSYEQYF. The CDR3 nucleotides read TGTGCCAGCAGGCACGGTTCCTCCTACGAGCAGTACTTC.

V gene TRBV7-9 combines with J gene TRBJ2-5, with D possibly TRBD1 on 5 matching bases. Trimming stripped 5 bases from V and 7 bases from J, with 26 bases between. From germline, CDR1 is SEHNR and CDR2 FQNEAQ (reference sequence). CDR3 size: 17 residues. This CDR3 is CASSSTSFGHEKGTQYF. The DNA of the CDR3 is TGTGCCAGCAGCAGTACCTCATTCGGACATGAAAAAGGGACCCAGTACTTC.

The chain has TRBV19 and TRBJ1-1; the D gene is possibly TRBD1 (6 bases). This CDR3 has 15 amino acids. In germline, CDR1 is LNHDA, CDR2 SQIVND (reference sequence). V shed 1 base and J shed 0 bases, with 9 bases lying between them. In nucleotides, the CDR3 is TGTGCCAGTAGTATAGCACAGGGCTTGAACACTGAAGCTTTCTTT. This codes for CASSIAQGLNTEAFF.